Listed below are T cell receptor beta chains from one sample, sequenced in a study of blood T cell repertoires in COVID-19. Data came from immunoSEQ multiplex PCR; TCRdb stores just in-frame clones and leaves some out. The sample shows tens of thousands of clones, approximately 91% of them seen only once. Sequenced material: peripheral blood. These receptors were obtained from a human donor in a cohort sampled during active COVID-19. CDR3s include the opening cysteine and the closing phenylalanine or tryptophan. Fields, in order: clone size, V gene, J gene, CDR3 protein. Some rows have no size entry. The others give once, few or many, or a class for an expanded clone.

-,TRBV6-4,TRBJ2-2,CASSAAGTGVATGELFF
-,TRBV29-1,TRBJ1-1,CSVEGPGQGNTEAFF
-,TRBV5-6,TRBJ1-5,CASSLVGDNGNQPQHF
-,TRBV18,TRBJ1-2,CASSPAQGTSYGYTF
few,TRBV19,TRBJ1-1,CASSITVGTEAFF
-,TRBV11-2,TRBJ2-7,CASSSQGYEQYF
-,TRBV13,TRBJ2-3,CASSPQRWDTQYF
-,TRBV18,TRBJ2-5,CASSPQGETQYF
-,TRBV7-2,TRBJ2-5,CASSPRLAGPETQYF
-,TRBV11-2,TRBJ1-2,CASSLEGTGGVGYTF
-,TRBV27,TRBJ1-2,CASSPDRSYGYTF
-,TRBV12-3/TRBV12-4,TRBJ1-3,CASSWDRGNTIYF
-,TRBV19,TRBJ2-2,CASSIHRRDRGSSTGELFF
few,TRBV7-3,TRBJ1-2,CASSLGTYYGYTF
-,TRBV7-2,TRBJ2-5,CASSQRGAGETQYF
-,TRBV7-2,TRBJ1-6,CASSLDSFSSPLHF
-,TRBV9,TRBJ2-1,CASSVGWGSDNEQFF
-,TRBV18,TRBJ2-7,CASSRGTLTYEQYF
-,TRBV28,TRBJ1-6,CASRINSPLHF
-,TRBV6-5,TRBJ2-1,CASRRDTDSYNEQFF
-,TRBV7-2,TRBJ2-2,CASSFYSGTSAGELFF
-,TRBV7-9,TRBJ2-7,CASSQDRFYEQYF
-,TRBV6-6,TRBJ2-2,CASSTPRGLTGELFF
-,TRBV2,TRBJ2-5,CASSTGYQETQYF
few,TRBV30,TRBJ1-3,CASTPDFGNGNTIYF
-,TRBV27,TRBJ1-1,CASSLSSTGGGEAFF
-,TRBV6-5,TRBJ1-2,CASSAVRARGYTF
-,TRBV5-1,TRBJ2-5,CASADRNQETQYF
-,TRBV11-2,TRBJ2-3,CATQRGTTDTQYF
-,TRBV7-2,TRBJ2-7,CASSPHQGPGPYEQYF
-,TRBV7-2,TRBJ2-3,CASRAWGGRADTQYF
-,TRBV2,TRBJ1-5,CASSEPGVQPQHF
-,TRBV6-2/TRBV6-3,TRBJ2-5,CASSYPTGVRETQYF
once,TRBV29-1,TRBJ2-2,CSANGASANTGELFF
-,TRBV28,TRBJ1-1,CASSSGTAGGNTEAFF
-,TRBV18,TRBJ1-1,CASSPQSWTGLTEAFF
-,TRBV6-5,TRBJ1-3,CASSRGTGNTIYF
-,TRBV24-1,TRBJ2-6,CATSDPGLAISGANVLTF
-,TRBV3-1/TRBV3-2,TRBJ2-5,CASSRRLAGVLETQYF
-,TRBV11-2,TRBJ2-3,CASSLVLAGGGSTDTQYF
-,TRBV5-1,TRBJ2-3,CASSLVELAGVPGTQYF
-,TRBV5-1,TRBJ1-4,CASSLRTPATNEKLFF
few,TRBV5-3,TRBJ2-1,CARSLVTVSYNEQFF
-,TRBV5-4,TRBJ1-1,CASSLDPGASNTEAFF
-,TRBV7-2,TRBJ2-1,CASSSGIYNEQFF
-,TRBV5-1,TRBJ1-1,CASSLDTRITEAFF
-,TRBV5-6,TRBJ2-5,CASSLRAGGKETQYF
-,TRBV28,TRBJ1-2,CASSPRPTDPYGYTF
-,TRBV11-2,TRBJ2-3,CASSSSGGRADTQYF
-,TRBV6-1,TRBJ1-5,CASSESLGGDQPQHF
-,TRBV28,TRBJ2-1,CASRTGVPNEQFF
-,TRBV27,TRBJ1-1,CASSLSGGSEAFF
-,TRBV11-2,TRBJ2-3,CASSSTQSTDTQYF
-,TRBV27,TRBJ2-1,CASSIEPGPSYNEQFF